The present TCR beta chain was sequenced within a study of T cell responses to AZD1222 COVID-19 vaccine. Study-wide points: The sample set comprised mostly white British donors with more females, and clonal diversity was possibly underestimated.

Profiling relied on immunoSEQ multiplex PCR, and the TCRdb table lists in-frame clones only, not all of them. Among more than 150,000 clones listed, roughly nine tenths were seen once. Second-dose groups at about 4 or about 12 weeks were pooled. For this clone: No antigen is known for it.

The V segment lost 5 bases and the J segment 0 bases; nucleotides outside the gene matches: 4. The germline CDR1 and CDR2 sequences are SGHAT and FQNNGV. This CDR3 contains 15 residues. The V and J genes are TRBV11-2 and TRBJ2-1; TRBD1 agrees at 7 bases. The specimen was peripheral blood, collected 28 days after the second AZD1222 dose. The origin of this receptor is an adult who received the AZD1222 COVID-19 vaccine. The CDR3 reads CASSAWDSSYNEQFF. The CDR3 coding sequence is TGTGCCAGCAGCGCCTGGGACAGCTCCTACAATGAGCAGTTCTTC.